Given below is one TCR beta chain in context. Libraries from naive CD8 cells were generated from approximately 22,000 to 940,000 sorted cells (with 10%, 30% or 50% RNA). The authors sorted naive CD8 T cells as CD8+CD4-CCR7+CD45RA+. The entry originates in a study of molecular identifiers for immune sequencing clone quantification. Libraries of bulk TCR were made by previously described methods (with listed TCR primers). In TCRdb, the PCR reads were re-called with MiXCR into one record per CDR3 protein. Of over 8,000 distinct CDR3 sequences listed, approximately 19% were seen once; the top ten hold 1.5% to 2%. The origin of this receptor is a human donor in good health. Some libraries in this study had Jurkat cell RNA spiked in. Sample: naive CD8+ T cells from blood, with Jurkat cell RNA spiked in. This sample's subset: FACS-sorted CD8+CD4-CCR7+CD45RA+ naive T cells.

CDR3 sequence: CATSTSVDRGPSPLHF. The CDR3 DNA reads as TGTGCCACCAGCACCTCCGTGGACAGGGGGCCATCACCCCTCCACTTT. The rearrangement links TRBV15 to TRBJ1-6, with 11 bases lining up with TRBD1. CDR1 and CDR2 (germline): LNHNV, YYDKDF (reference sequence). The V segment lost 4 bases and the J segment 10 bases; nucleotides outside the gene matches: 9. This CDR3 is built from 16 residues. The whole variable domain, remainder taken from reference TRBV15 and TRBJ1-6, is DAMVIQNPRYQVTQFGKPVTLSCSQTLNHNVMYWYQQKSSQAPKLLFHYYDKDFNNEADTPDNFQSRRPNTSFCFLDIRSPGLGDTAMYLCATSTSVDRGPSPLHFGNGTRLTVT.